This T cell receptor (beta chain) is from a study of T cells in Graves' hyperthyroidism and ophthalmopathy. The wider study: Peripheral blood collection took place at initial diagnosis, before any treatment. General study findings and limits: Using 13 V-J features, a model discriminated ophthalmopathy from stable hyperthyroidism.

Stable Graves' hyperthyroidism meant no ophthalmopathy progression within 18 months. The TCR beta CDR3 regions underwent amplification using RNA transcripts as the source. First-round RT-PCR of the TCR CDR3 relied on the HTBI primer set. MiXCR, run by TCRdb on the multiplex PCR reads, gives a single entry per CDR3 protein. The sample records roughly 420,000 distinct CDR3 sequences, approximately 14% being singletons. At least ten counts were recorded for this clonotype. Antigen: not known. This clonotype was sampled from a woman under 30 with Graves' hyperthyroidism. The sequencing input was blood.

The CDR3 sequence: CASSQFGPSDEQYF. The CDR3 bases are TGCGCCAGCAGCCAATTCGGCCCGTCGGACGAGCAGTACTTC. V and J are TRBV4-1 and TRBJ2-7; D is unresolved. Between the trimmed V and J ends, which lost 2 bases and 5 bases, there was a span of 13 bases. The CDR3 has 14 amino acids. Germline V CDR1 and CDR2: MGHRA, YSYEKL.